Presented here are 9 T cell receptor beta chains from one specimen sequenced in a study of blood T cell repertoires in COVID-19 (dated by TCRdb to the early 2020s). Libraries came from the immunoSEQ multiplex PCR assay. Not all clones reach the TCRdb copy of this immuneACCESS table, which keeps in-frame sequences only. Checked studies attribute under half of the gap to unresolved V genes and leave the rest unexplained. For this sample there are roughly 170,000 clones; 83% appear just once. The top ten clonotypes cover 3.5% to 4% of the sample. The sequencing input was PBMCs or T cells enriched from blood (not recorded which). The source of these receptors is a woman between 50 and 59 years old in a cohort exposed to, infected with or recovered from COVID-19 (not recorded which).

V is TRBV19 and J is TRBJ1-4, with D perhaps TRBD1 (6 bases). Trimming left V 3 bases short and J 0 bases short, with 8 bases between. Germline V lookup: CDR1 LNHDA, CDR2 SQIVND (reference sequence). This CDR3 comprises 15 residues. The CDR3 bases are TGTGCCAGTAGTATGGACAGCCCAACTAATGAAAAACTGTTTTTT. Protein product: CASSMDSPTNEKLFF.

This CDR3 is CASSLTGGSEYGYTF. The CDR3 DNA follows: TGTGCCAGCAGCTTAACCGGTGGGTCGGAGTATGGCTACACCTTC. V gene TRBV7-3 combines with J gene TRBJ1-2; D is uncertain. Deletions cut 0 bases from V and 5 bases from J, with 13 bases between. This CDR3 has 15 residues. CDR1 and CDR2 (germline): SGHTA, FQGTGA.

The rearrangement uses TRBV10-3 and TRBJ2-7; 12 positions agree with TRBD1. The CDR3 has 16 amino acids. V trimming: 0 bases; J trimming: 3 bases; junction bases outside the gene matches: 3. Germline V lookup: CDR1 ENHRY, CDR2 SYGVKD. The CDR3 loop is CAISESGTGGRYEQYF. The CDR3 DNA is TGTGCCATCAGTGAGTCAGGGACAGGGGGCCGCTACGAGCAGTACTTC.

In its sample, this clone was seen once. This chain links TRBV30 with TRBJ1-3, with D possibly being TRBD1 (5 bases). V was cut by 2 bases and J by 0 bases, with 14 bases left in between. Germline values: CDR1 GTSNPN, CDR2 SVGIG (reference sequence). This CDR3 is 16 amino acids long. The DNA of the CDR3 is TGTGCCTGGAGTCCTCCGGACACGAGCTCTGGAAACACCATATATTTT. It yields the protein CAWSPPDTSSGNTIYF.

The chain recombines TRBV21-1 with TRBJ2-7; the table's D call of TRBD1 was not tested on the DNA. TRBV21-1 is described as a pseudogene. The CDR3 runs 14 residues. The CDR3 DNA reads TGTGCCAGCAGCCCCCCGGGACAAAGATACGAGCAGTACTTC. Protein product: CASSPPGQRYEQYF.

This chain joins TRBV28 and TRBJ1-1, with 8 bases lining up with TRBD1. The trim removed 6 bases at V and 2 bases at J, leaving 5 bases unmatched. CDR1 and CDR2 from the germline V gene are MDHEN and SYDVKM. This CDR3 is 14 amino acids long. The CDR3 loop is CASRSDRANTEAFF. The CDR3 DNA reads as TGTGCCAGCAGATCGGACAGGGCAAACACTGAAGCTTTCTTT.

The J gene is TRBJ1-2, the V gene TRBV9; 7 bases agree with TRBD1. CDR1 and CDR2 (germline): SGDLS, YYNGEE. CDR3 size: 17 residues. Trimming cost V 0 bases and J 2 bases; bases outside gene matches: 10. The CDR3 protein is CASSVGGGGQQNYGYTF. The CDR3 DNA is TGTGCCAGCAGCGTAGGCGGAGGGGGCCAGCAGAACTATGGCTACACCTTC.

The J gene is TRBJ2-7, the V gene TRBV19; 8 nucleotides match TRBD2. CDR3 length: 15 amino acids. CDR1 is LNHDA, CDR2 SQIVND, per germline (reference sequence). The V segment lost 5 bases and the J segment 5 bases; nucleotides outside the gene matches: 11. In nucleotides, the CDR3 is TGTGCCAGTAGTTCGACACTAGCGGTAAAAGACGAGCAGTACTTC. Translating gives CASSSTLAVKDEQYF.

The chain recombines TRBV6-4 with TRBJ2-3, with 8 bases that match TRBD2. The CDR3 runs to 18 residues. V was clipped by 0 bases and J by 4 bases; unmatched bases: 12. CDR1 is MRHNA and CDR2 is SNTAGT in the germline V gene. The chain's CDR3 is CASSDSGFAERGPDTQYF. CDR3 nucleotide sequence: TGTGCCAGCAGTGACTCTGGCTTCGCCGAGCGGGGGCCAGATACGCAGTATTTT.